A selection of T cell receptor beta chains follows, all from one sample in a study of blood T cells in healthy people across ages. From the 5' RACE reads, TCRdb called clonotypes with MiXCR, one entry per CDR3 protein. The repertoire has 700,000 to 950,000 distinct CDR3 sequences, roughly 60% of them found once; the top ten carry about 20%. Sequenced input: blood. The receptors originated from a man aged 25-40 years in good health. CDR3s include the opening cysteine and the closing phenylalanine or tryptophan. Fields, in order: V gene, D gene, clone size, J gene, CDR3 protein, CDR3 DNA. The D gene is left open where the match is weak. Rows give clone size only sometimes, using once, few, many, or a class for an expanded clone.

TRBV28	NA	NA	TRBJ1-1	CASSIPGDSTEAFF	TGTGCCAGCAGTATCCCAGGGGACTCAACTGAAGCTTTCTTT
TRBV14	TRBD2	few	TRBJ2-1	CASSQGTWTSGVHEQFF	TGTGCCAGCAGCCAAGGGACTTGGACTAGCGGGGTTCATGAGCAGTTCTTC
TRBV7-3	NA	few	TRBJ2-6	CASSSLQDSGANVLTF	TGTGCCAGCAGCTCCCTGCAGGACTCTGGGGCCAACGTCCTGACTTTC
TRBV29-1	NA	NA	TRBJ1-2	CSVLTMGGKANYGYTF	TGCAGCGTCCTCACCATGGGGGGTAAGGCTAACTATGGCTACACCTTC
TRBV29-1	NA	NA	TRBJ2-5	CSVDFGVETQYF	TGCAGCGTTGATTTTGGGGTTGAGACCCAGTACTTC
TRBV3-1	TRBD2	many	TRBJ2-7	CASSLGLAGDEQYF	TGTGCCAGCAGCCTGGGACTAGCGGGAGACGAGCAGTACTTC
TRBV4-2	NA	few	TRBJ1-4	CASSQDSTNEKLFF	TGTGCCAGCAGCCAAGACTCAACGAATGAAAAACTGTTTTTT
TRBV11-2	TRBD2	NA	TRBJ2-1	CASRPSGAGSYNEQFF	TGTGCCAGCAGGCCCAGCGGGGCAGGCTCCTACAATGAGCAGTTCTTC
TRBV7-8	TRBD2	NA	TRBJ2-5	CASSFSGGAWETQYF	TGTGCCAGCAGCTTTAGCGGGGGGGCGTGGGAGACCCAGTACTTC
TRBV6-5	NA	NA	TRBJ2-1	CASRVAPTREQFF	TGTGCCAGCAGGGTGGCGCCGACACGGGAGCAGTTCTTC
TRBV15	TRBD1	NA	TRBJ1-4	CATSRLTGGSEKLFF	TGTGCCACCAGCAGACTAACAGGGGGAAGCGAAAAACTGTTTTTT
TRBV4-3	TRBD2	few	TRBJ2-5	CASSQSRAGPGGTQYF	TGCGCCAGCAGCCAGTCCCGTGCAGGGCCGGGGGGGACCCAGTACTTC
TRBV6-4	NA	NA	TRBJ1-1	CASSEQPTNTEAFF	TGTGCCAGCAGTGAGCAACCGACGAACACTGAAGCTTTCTTT
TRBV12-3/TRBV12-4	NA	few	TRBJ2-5	CASSGKKTQYF	TGTGCCAGCAGTGGGAAGAAAACCCAGTACTTC